This T cell receptor (beta chain) was found in a study of Ad26.COV2.S vaccination and SARS-CoV-2 variants. General study points: TCR breadth and depth estimates may have understated total T cell responses. Reportedly, after vaccination the spike-specific CD8+ and CD4+ T cell responses displayed substantial breadth.

TCRdb's copy holds only in-frame clones and misses some; the assay was immunoSEQ multiplex PCR. The table has around 310,000 clones, under 90% seen once. V was pared by 4 bases and J by 0 bases, with 8 bases of the junction left unmatched. CDR1 SGHRS and CDR2 YFSETQ come from the germline V gene. CDR3 length: 17 residues. Treatment of the sample: over 15 received Ad26.COV2.S at low or high dose, single or two shots; about 5 received placebo; per-sample allocation not given. Day 63 after the first vaccine or placebo injection was the time point for sampling. Boston provided a donor who was an adult aged 18-55 years. In the case of this clone: Its antigen is currently unknown.

This TCR derives from a person between 18 and 60 years old who received the Ad26.COV2.S COVID-19 vaccine or a placebo. The starting material was peripheral blood, obtained in a trial of Ad26.COV2.S vaccine versus placebo. V gene TRBV5-1 combines with J gene TRBJ1-3; 9 bases map to TRBD1. The CDR3 DNA reads TGCGCCAGCAGCCTGCGGACAGGGGCGAGCTCTGGAAACACCATATATTTT. This translates into CASSLRTGASSGNTIYF.